These T cell receptor beta chains were read from a single sample in a study of cytomegalovirus exposure and HLA in healthy donors. Sequencing was performed with immunoSEQ multiplex PCR; in TCRdb, only in-frame clones are kept and a portion is missing. The sample has about 200,000 clones, more than 60% seen once. The specimen sequenced was PBMCs. These receptors all stem from a man aged 50-60 years in good health and CMV-seronegative. Each CDR3 is given with its conserved first and last residue. The D gene is left open where the match is weak. Clone size is given for some rows only: seen once, a few or many times, or a class if the clone is expanded.

V gene	D gene	J gene	clone size	CDR3 protein	CDR3 DNA
TRBV5-4	TRBD1	TRBJ2-5	-	CASSPIGAGGRETQYF	TGTGCCAGCAGCCCTATCGGGGCAGGGGGCCGCGAGACCCAGTACTTC
TRBV27	TRBD1	TRBJ2-2	-	CASSFRTGNTGELFF	TGTGCCAGCAGCTTTCGGACAGGGAACACCGGGGAGCTGTTTTTT
TRBV27	TRBD2	TRBJ2-1	-	CASSRTSGALSYNEQFF	TGTGCCAGCAGTAGGACTAGCGGGGCCCTATCCTACAATGAGCAGTTCTTC
TRBV5-1	-	TRBJ2-1	once	CASSLRTGASDEQFF	TGCGCCAGCAGCTTGAGAACGGGAGCTTCCGATGAGCAGTTCTTC
TRBV6-5	-	TRBJ2-2	-	CASSYSTGELFF	TGTGCCAGCAGTTACTCGACAGGGGAGCTGTTTTTT
TRBV5-1	TRBD2	TRBJ2-1	few	CASSPSTSGRLHNEQFF	TGCGCCAGCAGCCCATCGACTAGCGGGAGGCTCCACAATGAGCAGTTCTTC
TRBV11-3	TRBD2	TRBJ2-7	-	CASSLKGLAGAEQYF	TGTGCCAGCAGCTTGAAGGGACTAGCGGGAGCCGAGCAGTACTTC
TRBV28	TRBD1	TRBJ2-7	-	CASGNRGYYEQYF	TGTGCCAGCGGGAACAGGGGTTACTACGAGCAGTACTTC
TRBV19	-	TRBJ1-1	-	CASRTGTKMNTEAFF	TGTGCCAGTAGGACGGGGACAAAGATGAACACTGAAGCTTTCTTT
TRBV2	TRBD1	TRBJ2-1	-	CASSAGTGTEQFF	TGTGCCAGCAGCGCCGGGACAGGGACTGAGCAGTTCTTC
TRBV7-2	TRBD1	TRBJ1-1	-	CASSPSGGNTEAFF	TGTGCCAGCAGCCCATCAGGGGGGAACACTGAAGCTTTCTTT
TRBV5-4	TRBD2	TRBJ2-3	-	CASSSKKGLAGAIDTQYF	TGTGCCAGCAGCTCAAAAAAAGGACTAGCGGGAGCGATCGATACGCAGTATTTT
TRBV7-2	TRBD2	TRBJ2-4	-	CASSQSGGNIQYF	TGTGCCAGCAGCCAGAGCGGGGGAAACATTCAGTACTTC
TRBV2	-	TRBJ1-1	-	CASSWTRKNTEAFF	TGTGCCAGCAGTTGGACAAGAAAGAACACTGAAGCTTTCTTT
TRBV29-1	-	TRBJ1-3	-	CSVRAGFGNTIYF	TGCAGCGTCCGTGCGGGGTTCGGAAACACCATATATTTT
TRBV30	TRBD2	TRBJ2-5	-	CAWSLGLAGQETQYF	TGTGCCTGGAGCTTAGGGCTAGCGGGACAAGAGACCCAGTACTTC
TRBV5-6	TRBD1	TRBJ1-2	-	CASSFGTGDTYGYTF	TGTGCCAGCAGCTTCGGGACAGGGGATACCTATGGCTACACCTTC
TRBV9	-	TRBJ2-5	-	CASSLGLGRETQYF	TGTGCCAGCAGCTTGGGACTGGGGAGAGAGACCCAGTACTTC
TRBV28	-	TRBJ1-4	-	CASTTAWNEKLFF	TGTGCCAGCACCACTGCTTGGAATGAAAAACTGTTTTTT
TRBV5-4	-	TRBJ2-7	-	CASSLDLGEQYF	TGTGCCAGCAGCTTGGATCTAGGTGAGCAGTACTTC
TRBV15	TRBD2	TRBJ2-3	few	CATSRGTSESTDTQYF	TGTGCCACCAGCAGGGGGACTAGCGAAAGCACAGATACGCAGTATTTT
TRBV9	TRBD2	TRBJ2-1	-	CASSPSGGSADNEQFF	TGTGCCAGCAGCCCCTCGGGCGGGAGTGCCGACAATGAGCAGTTCTTC
TRBV5-1	TRBD1	TRBJ1-5	-	CASSLGTGANQPQHF	TGCGCCAGCAGCCTTGGGACAGGAGCAAATCAGCCCCAGCATTTT
TRBV5-1	TRBD1	TRBJ2-4	-	CASSLAGTENIQYF	TGCGCCAGCAGCTTGGCCGGGACAGAAAACATTCAGTACTTC
TRBV7-8	-	TRBJ1-1	-	CASSPSDTEAFF	TGTGCCAGCAGCCCATCGGACACTGAAGCTTTCTTT
TRBV5-4	-	TRBJ2-2	-	CASSLAGDYGPGELFF	TGTGCCAGCAGCTTGGCAGGGGACTACGGCCCCGGGGAGCTGTTTTTT
TRBV30	-	TRBJ1-4	-	CAWSAGLKEKLFF	TGTGCCTGGAGTGCGGGACTTAAGGAAAAACTGTTTTTT
TRBV6-1	TRBD1	TRBJ1-5	-	CASRTGGQWDQPQHF	TGTGCCAGCAGGACAGGGGGCCAGTGGGATCAGCCCCAGCATTTT
TRBV27	TRBD2	TRBJ2-7	-	CASSRNGLGGSNYEQYF	TGTGCCAGCAGCCGAAACGGGTTGGGGGGGTCAAACTACGAGCAGTACTTC
TRBV11-1	TRBD1	TRBJ2-7	-	CASSSRTGFEQYF	TGTGCCAGCAGCTCCCGGACAGGGTTCGAGCAGTACTTC
TRBV5-4	-	TRBJ2-1	-	CASSPRGDNEQFF	TGTGCCAGCAGCCCCAGGGGCGACAATGAGCAGTTCTTC
TRBV28	TRBD1	TRBJ2-5	-	CASSLPQGAGETQYF	TGTGCCAGCAGTTTGCCTCAGGGGGCTGGGGAGACCCAGTACTTC
TRBV6-5	TRBD2	TRBJ2-7	-	CASSHPSGSDYEQYF	TGTGCCAGCAGTCATCCTAGCGGGAGTGACTACGAGCAGTACTTC
TRBV6-1	TRBD1	TRBJ1-5	-	CASSENTGTATNSNQPQHF	TGTGCCAGCAGTGAAAACACCGGGACAGCCACCAATAGCAATCAGCCCCAGCATTTT
TRBV10-1	-	TRBJ2-3	-	CATGQQNTDTQYF	TGCGCCACCGGACAGCAGAACACAGATACGCAGTATTTT
TRBV19	-	TRBJ1-5	few	CASSNTPGGGQPQHF	TGTGCCAGTAGTAACACACCGGGGGGAGGACAGCCCCAGCATTTT
TRBV11-2	-	TRBJ2-7	-	CASSLLPRQTIYEQYF	TGTGCCAGCAGCTTACTCCCCAGACAGACGATCTACGAGCAGTACTTC
TRBV28	-	TRBJ2-5	once	CASSPAGADQETQYF	TGTGCCAGCAGTCCCGCAGGAGCGGATCAAGAGACCCAGTACTTC
TRBV19	-	TRBJ2-7	-	CASSRRDGPYEQYF	TGTGCCAGTAGTAGGAGGGACGGACCCTACGAGCAGTACTTC
TRBV7-3	-	TRBJ2-3	-	CASSTGTDTQYF	TGTGCCAGCAGCACCGGGACAGATACGCAGTATTTT
TRBV4-1	-	TRBJ1-4	-	CASSQRTRESGRANEKLFF	TGCGCCAGCAGCCAAAGGACCCGGGAGTCAGGGCGGGCTAATGAAAAACTGTTTTTT
TRBV7-9	TRBD2	TRBJ2-3	-	CASSPLTSGSGTDTQYF	TGTGCCAGCAGCCCCCTGACTAGCGGGAGTGGAACAGATACGCAGTATTTT
TRBV2	-	TRBJ1-1	-	CASNERTEAFF	TGTGCCAGCAACGAGAGGACTGAAGCTTTCTTT
TRBV5-1	-	TRBJ2-1	-	CASSLGLSPDEQFF	TGCGCCAGCAGCTTGGGACTATCCCCCGATGAGCAGTTCTTC
TRBV6-5	-	TRBJ1-2	-	CASSYEGQFGGYTF	TGTGCCAGCAGTTACGAGGGCCAGTTCGGTGGCTACACCTTC
TRBV28	TRBD1	TRBJ2-2	-	CASSLSGGLTGELFF	TGTGCCAGCAGTTTGTCAGGGGGCCTAACCGGGGAGCTGTTTTTT
TRBV7-2	TRBD2	TRBJ2-7	once	CASSLGGTSGRYEQYF	TGTGCCAGCAGCTTAGGCGGGACTAGCGGGAGATACGAGCAGTACTTC
TRBV4-1	-	TRBJ2-7	-	CASSPPSTSYEQYF	TGCGCCAGCAGCCCGCCTAGTACTTCCTACGAGCAGTACTTC
TRBV7-9	-	TRBJ1-4	few	CASSLGQLTNEKLFF	TGTGCCAGCAGCTTAGGACAGCTAACTAATGAAAAACTGTTTTTT
TRBV9	-	TRBJ1-1	-	CASSVGPGVWEAFF	TGTGCCAGCAGCGTAGGGCCAGGGGTATGGGAAGCTTTCTTT
TRBV28	TRBD1	TRBJ2-7	-	CASSLSGTGADEQYF	TGTGCCAGCAGTTTATCTGGGACAGGGGCCGACGAGCAGTACTTC
TRBV6-1	TRBD2	TRBJ2-1	many	CASSDRAGEVLDEQFF	TGTGCCAGCAGTGACAGGGCGGGAGAGGTTTTGGATGAGCAGTTCTTC
TRBV28	TRBD2	TRBJ2-1	-	CASRAGLAGYNEQFF	TGTGCCAGCAGGGCCGGACTAGCGGGATACAATGAGCAGTTCTTC
TRBV2	-	TRBJ1-3	-	CASSADSGNTIYF	TGTGCCAGCAGTGCCGACAGCGGAAACACCATATATTTT
TRBV6-6	-	TRBJ2-7	-	CASSFNAGNEQYF	TGTGCCAGCAGTTTTAATGCGGGGAACGAGCAGTACTTC